The 27 T cell receptor beta chains below were found in one sample sequenced in a study of technical replicates of blood from several donors. This table comes from immunoSEQ multiplex PCR, and its TCRdb copy is limited to in-frame clones, with some not included. Here the sample spans about 69,000 clones, over 70% being singletons. What was sequenced was PBMCs. The receptors were sampled from a human donor in good health. Some clones in this sample may be carry-over from other donors' samples.

This clone was recorded once. The V and J genes are TRBV5-6 and TRBJ2-7; possibly TRBD2 for D (5 bases). The CDR3 runs to 16 residues. Germline CDR1 and CDR2: SGHDT and YYEEEE. V was clipped by 4 bases and J by 0 bases, with 17 bases between them. DNA of the CDR3: TGTGCCAGCAGCCAACTCTCCGGGATCATCTCCTACGAGCAGTACTTC. This codes for CASSQLSGIISYEQYF.

This clone was recorded once. The CDR3 sequence is CASRGSDRGLYGYTF. The DNA of the CDR3 is TGTGCCAGCAGAGGATCGGACAGGGGGCTCTATGGCTACACCTTC. V and J are TRBV2 and TRBJ1-2; TRBD1 agrees at 11 bases. Germline V CDR1 and CDR2: SNHLY, FYNNEI. The CDR3 consists of 15 residues. V was pared by 6 bases and J by 4 bases, with 7 bases of the junction left unmatched.

Here the CDR3 reads CASRAGTTNTGELFF. The CDR3 nucleotides read TGTGCCAGCAGAGCCGGGACTACGAACACCGGGGAGCTGTTTTTT. The gene calls are TRBV2 and TRBJ2-2; TRBD2 matches 7 bases. The germline CDR1 and CDR2 sequences are SNHLY and FYNNEI. Trimming at V came to 6 bases and at J to 0 bases, leaving 4 bases not matched to a gene. This CDR3 has 15 amino acids.

The J gene is TRBJ2-4, the V gene TRBV4-2; a weak D match, TRBD2 (7 bases). Germline lookup yields CDR1 LGHNA and CDR2 YNFKEQ. The V and J ends lost 0 bases and 0 bases respectively, with 15 bases between them. This CDR3 is 18 amino acids long. CDR3 nucleotide sequence: TGTGCCAGCAGCCAAGATAGGGGGAGGGGGTCAGCCAAAAACATTCAGTACTTC. It codes for CASSQDRGRGSAKNIQYF.

V gene TRBV19 combines with J gene TRBJ1-1, with 8 bases fitting TRBD1. CDR1 and CDR2 (germline): LNHDA, SQIVND (reference sequence). The J segment lost 1 base and the V segment lost 3 bases, leaving 7 bases of the junction unmatched. CDR3 length equals 16 residues. CDR3 coding DNA: TGTGCCAGTAGTATCACGTCAGGGGGCTCGAACACTGAAGCTTTCTTT. Protein product: CASSITSGGSNTEAFF.

This clone has a single count. The rearrangement joins TRBV18 to TRBJ1-3; D unresolved. The CDR3 has 13 amino acids. Germline V gene sequence: CDR1 KGHSH, CDR2 LQKENI. Trimming pared 3 bases from V and 4 bases from J, leaving 7 bases between. DNA of the CDR3: TGTGCCAGCTCACCCTTACAGGGAAACACCATATATTTT. It is translated as CASSPLQGNTIYF.

The chain joins TRBV9 to TRBJ1-2; TRBD1 aligns across 9 bases. Germline V lookup: CDR1 SGDLS, CDR2 YYNGEE. The CDR3 spans 17 residues. V shed 5 bases and J 2 bases; nucleotides not matched to a gene: 13. This CDR3 is CASSKTGTGFYNYGYTF. The CDR3 DNA follows: TGTGCCAGCAGTAAAACCGGGACAGGGTTTTACAACTATGGCTACACCTTC.

The chain carries TRBV6-4 and TRBJ2-1; 9 bases line up with TRBD2. V shed 3 bases, J shed 6 bases, and the junction held 9 bases outside the gene matches. The CDR3 has 16 residues. The germline V gene encodes CDR1 MRHNA and CDR2 SNTAGT. The CDR3 is CASSDMASGAINEQFF. In DNA form, the CDR3 reads TGTGCCAGCAGTGATATGGCTAGCGGGGCCATCAATGAGCAGTTCTTC.

The V and J genes are TRBV2 and TRBJ2-3, with 7 bases fitting TRBD1. The trim removed 3 bases at V and 2 bases at J, leaving 5 bases unmatched. Germline V gene data show CDR1 as SNHLY and CDR2 as FYNNEI. This CDR3 has 15 residues. The CDR3 DNA follows: TGTGCCAGCAGTGATGTGGGACAGACCACAGATACGCAGTATTTT. It specifies CASSDVGQTTDTQYF. Based on the CDR3 plus reference TRBV2 and TRBJ2-3, the full variable domain is EPEVTQTPSHQVTQMGQEVILRCVPISNHLYFYWYRQILGQKVEFLVSFYNNEISEKSEIFDDQFSVERPDGSNFTLKIRSTKLEDSAMYFCASSDVGQTTDTQYFGPGTRLTVL.

The rearrangement uses TRBV7-3 and TRBJ2-3; unclear D gene. Germline lookup yields CDR1 SGHTA and CDR2 FQGTGA. The germline V and J ends were trimmed by 1 base and 0 bases, with 5 bases remaining between them. This CDR3 spans 14 amino acids. The CDR3 sequence: CASSLSGSTDTQYF. The CDR3 nucleotides are TGTGCCAGCAGCTTAAGCGGTAGCACAGATACGCAGTATTTT.

The chain carries TRBV27 and TRBJ1-5, with TRBD1 identical over 7 bases. The V and J ends lost 4 bases and 0 bases, in that order; junction bases with no gene match: 3. Germline values: CDR1 MNHEY, CDR2 SMNVEV (reference sequence). The CDR3 loop spans 15 amino acids. CDR3 in amino acids: CASSSGQLSNQPQHF. As DNA, the CDR3 is TGTGCCAGCAGTTCGGGACAGCTTAGCAATCAGCCCCAGCATTTT.

The CDR3 here is CSAESTDTQYF. The CDR3 nucleotides are TGCAGTGCCGAGAGCACAGATACGCAGTATTTT. The V call is TRBV20-1, the J call TRBJ2-3; no clear D. V was cut by 6 bases and J by 0 bases, with 4 bases left in between. The CDR3 sequence is 11 residues long. Germline CDR1 DFQATT, CDR2 SNEGSKA (reference sequence).

The J gene is TRBJ2-2, the V gene TRBV7-2; weak D call: TRBD1 (5 bases). The CDR3 spans 15 residues. V lost 0 bases to trimming and J lost 1 base, with 6 bases between them. The germline CDR1 and CDR2 sequences are SGHTA and FQGNSA. The CDR3 protein is CASSLAGVNTGELFF. The CDR3 DNA reads TGTGCCAGCAGCTTAGCAGGGGTGAACACCGGGGAGCTGTTTTTT.

The chain joins TRBV27 to TRBJ2-1, with a tentative D call TRBD2 (5 bases). Trimming removed 10 bases from V and 2 bases from J, with 18 bases in between. CDR3 length: 15 residues. Germline assignment: CDR1 MNHEY and CDR2 SMNVEV (reference sequence). In DNA form, the CDR3 reads TGTGCCACGAAAACCTCGGACTTAACCTACAATGAGCAGTTCTTC. Amino acid sequence: CATKTSDLTYNEQFF.

The rearrangement uses TRBV29-1 and TRBJ1-2; 9 bases match TRBD1. The CDR3 totals 12 residues. The V and J ends lost 6 bases and 10 bases, in that order; junction bases with no gene match: 9. The germline V gene has CDR1 SQVTM and CDR2 ANQGSEA. CDR3 in amino acids: CSVLPGQGVYTF. Here the CDR3 DNA reads TGCAGCGTGCTCCCGGGACAGGGCGTCTACACCTTC.

The chain is built from TRBV7-2 and TRBJ2-7, with TRBD1 matching over 8 bases. The ends lost 5 bases at V and 2 bases at J; junction bases unmatched: 8. The CDR3 runs to 15 residues. From germline, CDR1 is SGHTA and CDR2 FQGNSA. The CDR3 coding sequence is TGTGCCAGCAGCCGGGCTCGGGACAGGCCCTACGAGCAGTACTTC. Amino acids: CASSRARDRPYEQYF.

V is TRBV29-1 and J is TRBJ2-1, with no clear D. This CDR3 is built from 16 residues. The germline V gene has CDR1 SQVTM and CDR2 ANQGSEA. V lost 1 base, J lost 4 bases, and 17 bases lay in between. CDR3 DNA sequence: TGCAGCGTTGAAGGGCTGAAGACAACCGTTTACAATGAGCAGTTCTTC. Translating it yields CSVEGLKTTVYNEQFF.

J is TRBJ2-2 and V is TRBV5-1; possible D gene TRBD1, 6 bases. With 7 bases removed from V and 1 base from J, the gap between germline ends came to 17 bases. CDR1 and CDR2 from the germline V gene are SGHRS and YFSETQ. This CDR3 contains 16 residues. The DNA of the CDR3 is TGCGCCAGCGGATTTCTCCGGGACATGAACACCGGGGAGCTGTTTTTT. Encoded protein: CASGFLRDMNTGELFF.

The chain carries TRBV15 and TRBJ2-3; 7 bases are a match to TRBD1. Trimming cost V 6 bases and J 0 bases; bases outside gene matches: 6. This CDR3 has 15 amino acids. Germline V CDR1 and CDR2: LNHNV, YYDKDF (reference sequence). This chain's CDR3 is CATSETRGSTDTQYF. The CDR3, as DNA: TGTGCCACCAGTGAGACCAGGGGGAGCACAGATACGCAGTATTTT.

CDR3 in amino acids: CASSPPTNRVLFF. The CDR3, as DNA: TGTGCCAGCTCACCACCAACGAATCGAGTCCTGTTTTTT. The chain is built from TRBV18 and TRBJ1-4; no firm D call. This CDR3 has 13 amino acids. Germline V gene lookup returns CDR1 KGHSH and CDR2 LQKENI. The ends were cut back, 0 bases at V and 14 bases at J, with 13 bases in the middle.

The chain is built from TRBV15 and TRBJ2-7, with 12 bases matching TRBD2. This CDR3 contains 16 residues. V was pared by 4 bases and J by 1 base, with 5 bases of the junction left unmatched. Germline V gene data show CDR1 as LNHNV and CDR2 as YYDKDF (reference sequence). CDR3 sequence (DNA): TGTGCCACCAGCACGGCGACTAGCGGGGGATCCTACGAGCAGTACTTC. Translation: CATSTATSGGSYEQYF.

The rearrangement uses TRBV7-3 and TRBJ2-3; D might be TRBD2 (6 bases). This CDR3 spans 14 amino acids. In germline, CDR1 is SGHTA, CDR2 FQGTGA. V dropped 5 bases and J dropped 4 bases, with 13 bases sitting between them. The CDR3 coding sequence is TGTGCCAGCAGCCCTTCGTCTAGCGCAGATACGCAGTATTTT. Amino acids: CASSPSSSADTQYF.

In its sample, this clone was seen once. The chain recombines TRBV7-2 with TRBJ2-4; D may be TRBD2 (7 bases). The CDR3 totals 17 residues. Trimming shortened V by 1 base and J by 9 bases, and 22 bases separated the two germline ends. Germline lookup yields CDR1 SGHTA and CDR2 FQGNSA. The CDR3 region is CASSLGLGGGALPIQYF. DNA for the CDR3: TGTGCCAGCAGCTTAGGTTTAGGGGGGGGCGCACTACCCATTCAGTACTTC. Complete variable domain (other parts from reference TRBV7-2 and TRBJ2-4): GAGVSQSPSNKVTEKGKDVELRCDPISGHTALYWYRQSLGQGLEFLIYFQGNSAPDKSGLPSDRFSAERTGGSVSTLTIQRTQQEDSAVYLCASSLGLGGGALPIQYFGAGTRLSVL.

The chain is built from TRBV2 and TRBJ2-5, with 9 bases aligning to TRBD2. Germline V gene lookup returns CDR1 SNHLY and CDR2 FYNNEI. V dropped 4 bases and J dropped 5; count of bases not matched to a gene: 8. This CDR3 has 15 residues. CDR3 DNA sequence: TGTGCCAGCAGTGTCTCCTCGAGCGGGAGGGAGACCCAGTACTTC. It yields the protein CASSVSSSGRETQYF.

This clone showed up just once. The chain recombines TRBV6-1 with TRBJ1-2; TRBD1 agrees at 7 bases. J lost 2 bases, V lost 6 bases, and 3 bases had no gene match. Germline loops: CDR1 MNHNS, CDR2 SASEGT. This CDR3 spans 13 amino acids. Here the CDR3 DNA reads TGTGCCAGCAGGACAGGGCTAAACTATGGCTACACCTTC. The encoded protein is CASRTGLNYGYTF.

The chain links TRBV7-9 to TRBJ2-5; TRBD2 is a possible D gene (5 bases). The V and J ends lost 5 bases and 2 bases respectively, with 9 bases between them. Germline V gives CDR1 SEHNR, CDR2 FQNEAQ (reference sequence). The CDR3 is 13 residues long. Written as DNA, the CDR3 is TGTGCCAGCAGCCCAGCGGATCAAGAGACCCAGTACTTC. It yields the protein CASSPADQETQYF.

The chain joins TRBV27 to TRBJ2-7, with D tentatively TRBD1 (6 bases). The CDR3 runs 15 residues. V lost 2 bases to trimming and J lost 2 bases, with 13 bases between them. CDR1 is MNHEY, CDR2 SMNVEV, per germline (reference sequence). The chain's CDR3 is CASSLMGWGPYEQYF. CDR3 sequence (DNA): TGTGCCAGCAGTTTAATGGGATGGGGGCCCTACGAGCAGTACTTC.